This TCR beta chain was recovered during a study of identical twins. Study-wide points: The conclusions drew on cross-sectional statistical analysis instead of tracking the same donors. Among monozygotic twins, out-of-frame TCR alpha sharing exceeded what models predicted. Twins shared out-of-frame alpha sequences with excess low generation probability. Sharing of beta out-of-frame sequences by twins showed a weaker excess.

TCRdb redid the calling of the 5' RACE reads with MiXCR, one entry per CDR3 protein. The sample holds 1.5 million to 2 million distinct CDR3 sequences, 32% seen once. This clonotype has more than one count but fewer than ten. The antigen remains undetermined. The V end lost 0 bases, the J end lost 8 bases, and 10 bases lay between the germline ends. This CDR3 has 13 residues. Sequences were obtained from cord blood. The receptor was isolated from a newborn girl in good health. The rearrangement links TRBV12-3 or TRBV12-4 to TRBJ1-2; no reliable D call. CDR3 DNA: TGTGCCAGCAGTTTAGCTCCGCTCGGCGGCTACACCTTC. It specifies CASSLAPLGGYTF.